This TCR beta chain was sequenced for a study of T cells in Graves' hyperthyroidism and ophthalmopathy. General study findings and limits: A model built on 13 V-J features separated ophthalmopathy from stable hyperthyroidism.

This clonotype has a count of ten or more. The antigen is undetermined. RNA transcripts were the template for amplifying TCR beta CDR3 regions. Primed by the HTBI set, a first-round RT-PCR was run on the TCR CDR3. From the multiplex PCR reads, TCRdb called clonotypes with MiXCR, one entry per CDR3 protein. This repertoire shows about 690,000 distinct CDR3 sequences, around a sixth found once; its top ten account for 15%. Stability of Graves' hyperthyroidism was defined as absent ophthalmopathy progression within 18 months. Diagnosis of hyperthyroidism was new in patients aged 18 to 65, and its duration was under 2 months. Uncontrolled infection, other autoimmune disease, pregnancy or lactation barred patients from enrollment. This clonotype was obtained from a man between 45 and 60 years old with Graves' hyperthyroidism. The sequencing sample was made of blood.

The CDR3 DNA follows: TGTGCCAGCAACGGACAGGGCTTCTACGAGCAGTACTTC. This translates into CASNGQGFYEQYF. V gene TRBV2 combines with J gene TRBJ2-7; the match to TRBD1 covers 8 bases. CDR3 length: 13 residues. From germline, CDR1 is SNHLY and CDR2 FYNNEI. Trimming removed 7 bases from V and 3 bases from J; junction bases left unmatched: 5.